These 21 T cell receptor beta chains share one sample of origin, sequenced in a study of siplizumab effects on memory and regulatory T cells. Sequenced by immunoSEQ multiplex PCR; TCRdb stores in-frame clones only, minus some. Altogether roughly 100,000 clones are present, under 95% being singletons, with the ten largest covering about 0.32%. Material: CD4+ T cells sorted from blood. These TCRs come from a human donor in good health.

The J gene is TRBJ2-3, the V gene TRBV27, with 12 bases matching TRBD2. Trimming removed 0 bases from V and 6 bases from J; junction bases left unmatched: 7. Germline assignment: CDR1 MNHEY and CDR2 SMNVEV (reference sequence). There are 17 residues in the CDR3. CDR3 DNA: TGTGCCAGCAGTTTATCATCGACTAGCGGGAGTCGTGATACGCAGTATTTT. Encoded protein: CASSLSSTSGSRDTQYF.

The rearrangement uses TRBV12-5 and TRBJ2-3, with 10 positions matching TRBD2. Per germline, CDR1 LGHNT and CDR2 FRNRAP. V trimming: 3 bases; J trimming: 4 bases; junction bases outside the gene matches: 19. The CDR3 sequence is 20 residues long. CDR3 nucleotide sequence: TGTGCTAGTGGTTTTTCAGCCCTACCCTTGAGCGGGAGGGTTGCAGATACGCAGTATTTT. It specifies CASGFSALPLSGRVADTQYF.

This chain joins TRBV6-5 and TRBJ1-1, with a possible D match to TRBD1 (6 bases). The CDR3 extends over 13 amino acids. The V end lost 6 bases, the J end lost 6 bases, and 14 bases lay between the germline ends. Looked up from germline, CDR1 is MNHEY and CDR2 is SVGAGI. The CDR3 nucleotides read TGTGCCAGCAGGGACAGCCTGGGTGCTGAAGCTTTCTTT. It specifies CASRDSLGAEAFF.

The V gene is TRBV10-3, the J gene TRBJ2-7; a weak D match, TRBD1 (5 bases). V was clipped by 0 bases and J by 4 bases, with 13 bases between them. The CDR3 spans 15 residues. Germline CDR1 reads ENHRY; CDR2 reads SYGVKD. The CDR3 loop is CAISESWQGPYEQYF. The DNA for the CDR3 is TGTGCCATCAGTGAGTCGTGGCAGGGCCCATACGAGCAGTACTTC.

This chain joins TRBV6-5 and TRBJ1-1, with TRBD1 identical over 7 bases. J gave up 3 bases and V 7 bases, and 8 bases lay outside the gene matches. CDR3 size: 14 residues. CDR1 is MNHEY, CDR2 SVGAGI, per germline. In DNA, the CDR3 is TGTGCCAGCAAGAGAGGGACAGCATACACTGAAGCTTTCTTT. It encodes CASKRGTAYTEAFF.

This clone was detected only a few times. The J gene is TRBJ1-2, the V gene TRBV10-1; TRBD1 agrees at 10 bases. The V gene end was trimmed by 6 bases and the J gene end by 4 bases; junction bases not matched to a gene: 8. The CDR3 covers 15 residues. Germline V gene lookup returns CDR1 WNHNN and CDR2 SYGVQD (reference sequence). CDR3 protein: CASRNGQGGCYGYTF. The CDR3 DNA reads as TGCGCCAGCAGGAATGGACAGGGGGGGTGCTATGGCTACACCTTC.

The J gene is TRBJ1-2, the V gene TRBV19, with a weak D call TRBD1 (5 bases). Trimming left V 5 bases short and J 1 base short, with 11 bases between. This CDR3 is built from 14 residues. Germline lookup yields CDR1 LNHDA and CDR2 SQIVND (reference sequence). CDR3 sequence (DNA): TGTGCCAGTAGTGCTAACGGGGGTAACTATGGCTACACCTTC. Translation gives CASSANGGNYGYTF. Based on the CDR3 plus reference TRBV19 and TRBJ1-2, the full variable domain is DGGITQSPKYLFRKEGQNVTLSCEQNLNHDAMYWYRQDPGQGLRLIYYSQIVNDFQKGDIAEGYSVSREKKESFPLTVTSAQKNPTAFYLCASSANGGNYGYTFGSGTRLTVV.

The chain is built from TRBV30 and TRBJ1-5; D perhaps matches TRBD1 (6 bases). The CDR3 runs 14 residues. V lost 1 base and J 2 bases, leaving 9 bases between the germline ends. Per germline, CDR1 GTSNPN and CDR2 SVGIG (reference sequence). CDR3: CAWSEGGGNQPQHF. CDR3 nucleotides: TGTGCCTGGAGTGAAGGGGGGGGCAATCAGCCCCAGCATTTT.

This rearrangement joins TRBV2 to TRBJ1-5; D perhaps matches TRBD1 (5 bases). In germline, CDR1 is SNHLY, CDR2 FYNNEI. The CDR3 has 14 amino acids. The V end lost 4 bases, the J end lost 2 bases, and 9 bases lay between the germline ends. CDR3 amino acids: CASSVGGGNQPQHF. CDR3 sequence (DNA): TGTGCCAGCAGTGTGGGGGGGGGCAATCAGCCCCAGCATTTT.

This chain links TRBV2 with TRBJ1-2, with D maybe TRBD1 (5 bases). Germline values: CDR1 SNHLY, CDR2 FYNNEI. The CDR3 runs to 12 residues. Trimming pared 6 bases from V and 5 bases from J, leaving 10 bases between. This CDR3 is CASSQGDYGYTF. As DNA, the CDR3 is TGTGCCAGCAGCCAGGGTGATTATGGCTACACCTTC.

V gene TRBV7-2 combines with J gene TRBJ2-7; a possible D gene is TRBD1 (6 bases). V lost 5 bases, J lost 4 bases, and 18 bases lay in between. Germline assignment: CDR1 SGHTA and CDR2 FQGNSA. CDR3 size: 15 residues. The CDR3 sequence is CASSRLRGANYEQYF. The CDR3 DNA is TGTGCCAGCAGCAGGCTCAGGGGAGCTAATTACGAGCAGTACTTC. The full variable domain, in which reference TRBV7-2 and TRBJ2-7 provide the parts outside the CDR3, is GAGVSQSPSNKVTEKGKDVELRCDPISGHTALYWYRQSLGQGLEFLIYFQGNSAPDKSGLPSDRFSAERTGGSVSTLTIQRTQQEDSAVYLCASSRLRGANYEQYFGPGTRLTVT.

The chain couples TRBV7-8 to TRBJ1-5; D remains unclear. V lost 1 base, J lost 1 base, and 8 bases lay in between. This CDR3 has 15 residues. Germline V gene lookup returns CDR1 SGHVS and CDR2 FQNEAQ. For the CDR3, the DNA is TGTGCCAGCAGCTTAGAACGGTTCAGCAATCAGCCCCAGCATTTT. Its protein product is CASSLERFSNQPQHF. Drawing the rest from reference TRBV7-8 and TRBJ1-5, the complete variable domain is GAGVSQSPRYKVAKRGQDVALRCDPISGHVSLFWYQQALGQGPEFLTYFQNEAQLDKSGLPSDRFFAERPEGSVSTLKIQRTQQEDSAVYLCASSLERFSNQPQHFGDGTRLSIL.

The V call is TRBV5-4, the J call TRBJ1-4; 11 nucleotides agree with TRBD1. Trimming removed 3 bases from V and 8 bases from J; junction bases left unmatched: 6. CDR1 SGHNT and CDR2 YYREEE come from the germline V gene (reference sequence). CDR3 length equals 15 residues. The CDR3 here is CASSSSGTGGEKLFF. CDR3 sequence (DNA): TGTGCCAGCAGCTCCTCCGGGACAGGGGGAGAAAAACTGTTTTTT.

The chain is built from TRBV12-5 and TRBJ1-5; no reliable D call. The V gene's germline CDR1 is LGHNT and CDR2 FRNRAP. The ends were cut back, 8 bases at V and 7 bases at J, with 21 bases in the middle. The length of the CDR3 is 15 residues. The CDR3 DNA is TGTGCTAGTACCAACCGGGCGGGGTCGTGGCAGCCCCAGCATTTT. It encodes CASTNRAGSWQPQHF.

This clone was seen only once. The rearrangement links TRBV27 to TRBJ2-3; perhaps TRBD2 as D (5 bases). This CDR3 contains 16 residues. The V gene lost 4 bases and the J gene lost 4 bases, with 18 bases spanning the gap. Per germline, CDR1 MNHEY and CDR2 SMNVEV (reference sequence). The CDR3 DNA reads TGTGCCAGCAGTTCCCGTCTAAGAGGGCCAGCAGATACGCAGTATTTT. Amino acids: CASSSRLRGPADTQYF.

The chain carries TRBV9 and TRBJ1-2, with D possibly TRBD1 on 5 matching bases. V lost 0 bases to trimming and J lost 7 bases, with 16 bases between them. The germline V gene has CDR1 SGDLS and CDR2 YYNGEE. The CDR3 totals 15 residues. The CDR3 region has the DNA TGTGCCAGCAGCGTAGACGGGGGGTTCGGTGGTGGCTACACCTTC. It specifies CASSVDGGFGGGYTF.

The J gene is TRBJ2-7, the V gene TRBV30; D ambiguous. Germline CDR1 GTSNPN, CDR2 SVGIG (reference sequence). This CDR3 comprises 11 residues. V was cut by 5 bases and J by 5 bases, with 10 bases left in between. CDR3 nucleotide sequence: TGTGCCTGGGGCAGCTTTAACGAGCAGTACTTC. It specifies CAWGSFNEQYF.

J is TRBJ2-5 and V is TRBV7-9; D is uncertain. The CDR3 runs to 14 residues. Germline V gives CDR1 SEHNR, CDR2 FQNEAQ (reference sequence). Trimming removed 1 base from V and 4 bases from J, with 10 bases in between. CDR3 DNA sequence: TGTGCCAGCAGCTTAGACGCAGGCGGAGAGACCCAGTACTTC. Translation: CASSLDAGGETQYF.

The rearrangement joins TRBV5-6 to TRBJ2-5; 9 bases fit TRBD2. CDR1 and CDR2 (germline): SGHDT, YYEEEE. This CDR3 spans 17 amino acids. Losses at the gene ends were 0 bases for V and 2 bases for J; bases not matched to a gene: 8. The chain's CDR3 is CASSLGPGSGGQETQYF. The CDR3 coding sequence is TGTGCCAGCAGCTTGGGCCCGGGTAGCGGGGGTCAAGAGACCCAGTACTTC.

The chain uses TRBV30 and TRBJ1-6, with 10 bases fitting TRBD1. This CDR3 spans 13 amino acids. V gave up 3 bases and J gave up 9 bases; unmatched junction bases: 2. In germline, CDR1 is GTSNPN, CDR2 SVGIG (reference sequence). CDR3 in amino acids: CAWRGTGASPLHF. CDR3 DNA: TGTGCCTGGAGAGGGACAGGGGCTTCACCCCTCCACTTT.

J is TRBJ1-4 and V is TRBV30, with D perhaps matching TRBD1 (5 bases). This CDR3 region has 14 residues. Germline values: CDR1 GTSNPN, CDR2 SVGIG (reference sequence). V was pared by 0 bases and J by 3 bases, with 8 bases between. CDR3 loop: CAWSVRGANEKLFF. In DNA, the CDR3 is TGTGCCTGGAGTGTAAGGGGTGCTAATGAAAAACTGTTTTTT.